The 6 T cell receptor beta chains below all came from one sample that was sequenced in a study of blood T cell repertoires in COVID-19. The repertoire was sequenced with immunoSEQ multiplex PCR; TCRdb's copy has only in-frame clones and lacks some. The data show about 230,000 clones, about nine tenths seen once. Input material: peripheral blood. The receptors shown here come from a man younger than 40 with COVID-19, enrolled during active disease.

The chain is built from TRBV6-1 and TRBJ1-2, with 7 bases identical to TRBD1. Germline V gene sequence: CDR1 MNHNS, CDR2 SASEGT. CDR3 length equals 15 residues. Germline trimming cut 2 bases from V and 6 bases from J; bases unmatched to any gene: 9. The CDR3 here is CASSESSGTVNGYTF. DNA for the CDR3: TGTGCCAGCAGTGAATCCTCAGGGACAGTAAATGGCTACACCTTC.

V and J are TRBV30 and TRBJ2-1; no reliable D call. The V and J ends lost 0 bases and 7 bases respectively, with 4 bases between them. CDR1 and CDR2 from the germline V gene are GTSNPN and SVGIG (reference sequence). The CDR3 runs to 11 residues. The CDR3 spells CAWSVQNEQFF. CDR3 bases: TGTGCCTGGAGTGTTCAGAATGAGCAGTTCTTC.

The chain carries TRBV29-1 and TRBJ1-6; the D is unclear. This CDR3 has 13 amino acids. CDR1 is SQVTM and CDR2 is ANQGSEA in the germline V gene. V was pared by 8 bases and J by 2 bases, with 10 bases between. CDR3 sequence reads: CSLSYAYNSPLHF. As DNA, the CDR3 is TGCAGCCTTAGCTACGCCTATAATTCACCCCTCCACTTT.

The CDR3 bases are TGTGCCAGCAGCAAAACAGGGGGAACTGAAGCTTTCTTT. It encodes CASSKTGGTEAFF. The chain is built from TRBV7-9 and TRBJ1-1; TRBD1 matches 8 bases. Trimming cost V 5 bases and J 5 bases; bases outside gene matches: 4. The V gene's germline CDR1 is SEHNR and CDR2 FQNEAQ (reference sequence). The CDR3 is 13 residues long.

As for this clone: This sample includes further DNA sequences coding for the same CDR3. The chain is built from TRBV29-1 and TRBJ2-2; 11 bases match TRBD1. V was clipped by 6 bases and J by 4 bases; unmatched bases: 4. This CDR3 is built from 14 residues. Germline V gene sequence: CDR1 SQVTM, CDR2 ANQGSEA. CDR3 residues: CSVGGTGGTGELFF. The DNA for the CDR3 is TGCAGCGTCGGGGGGACAGGGGGCACCGGGGAGCTGTTTTTT.

This chain links TRBV10-1 with TRBJ2-7; TRBD2 might be the D (5 bases). CDR3 length equals 18 residues. CDR1 and CDR2 from the germline V gene are WNHNN and SYGVQD (reference sequence). Trimming shortened V by 0 bases and J by 3 bases, and 21 bases separated the two germline ends. In DNA form, the CDR3 reads TGCGCCAGCAGTGAGTCGATAGGACTCCCAATCAGAGTCTACGAGCAGTACTTC. Protein product: CASSESIGLPIRVYEQYF.